A single T cell receptor (beta chain) is shown here with its context. The entry originates in a study of blood T cell repertoires in COVID-19. Under the authors' procedure: How many nucleated cells were present was estimated from reference gene primer amplification. TCRdb keeps only in-frame clones here, not all; method: immunoSEQ multiplex PCR. V and J calls and clone size come straight from that table; D and trimming were deduced from the DNA. Of over 85,000 clones in the sample, around 89% were seen once. Material: peripheral blood. This clonotype was sampled from a woman between 45 and 65 years old with acute or convalescent COVID-19.

The CDR3 coding sequence is TGTGCCAGCAGTGGGCAGAATTCCTACGAGCAGTACTTC. Protein: CASSGQNSYEQYF. This chain connects TRBV25-1 to TRBJ2-7; D is uncertain. From germline, CDR1 is MGHDK and CDR2 SYGVNS. V lost 4 bases, J lost 1 base, and 8 bases lay in between. This CDR3 comprises 13 residues.